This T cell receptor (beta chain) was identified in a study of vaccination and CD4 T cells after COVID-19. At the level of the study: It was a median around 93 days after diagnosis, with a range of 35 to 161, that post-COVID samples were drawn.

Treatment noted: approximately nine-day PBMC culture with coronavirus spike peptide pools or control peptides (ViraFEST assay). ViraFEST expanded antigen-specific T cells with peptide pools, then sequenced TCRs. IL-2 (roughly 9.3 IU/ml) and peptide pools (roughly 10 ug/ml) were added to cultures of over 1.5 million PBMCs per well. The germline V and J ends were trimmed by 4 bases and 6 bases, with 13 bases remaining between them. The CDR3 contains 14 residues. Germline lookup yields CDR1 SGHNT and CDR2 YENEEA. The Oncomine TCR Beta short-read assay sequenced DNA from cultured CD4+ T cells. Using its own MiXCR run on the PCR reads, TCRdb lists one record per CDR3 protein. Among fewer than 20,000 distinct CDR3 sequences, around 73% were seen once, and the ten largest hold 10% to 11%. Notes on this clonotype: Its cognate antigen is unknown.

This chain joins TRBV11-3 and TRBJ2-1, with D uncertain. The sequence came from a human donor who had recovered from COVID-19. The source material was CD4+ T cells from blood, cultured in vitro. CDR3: CASSSITASNEQFF. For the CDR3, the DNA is TGTGCCAGCAGCTCCATTACAGCCAGCAATGAGCAGTTCTTC.